This TCR beta chain emerged from a study of T-cell reconstitution after alpha-beta-depleted transplantation in children. CDR3 length equals 16 residues. Trimming shortened V by 0 bases and J by 5 bases, and 15 bases separated the two germline ends. Germline loops: CDR1 SGHRS, CDR2 YFSETQ. Study-level findings and limits: After transplant, at about two months, alpha-beta T cells were reportedly derived from several hundred expanded graft clones. Newly generated T cells supplied most T-cell counts and diversity one year post-transplant. Recipient T cells and thymic progenitors that survived gave rise to the high TCRbeta diversity observed at day 60 in some patients.

This clonotype occurred once. Its matching antigen is unknown. Unique molecular identifiers were incorporated during preparation of the TCRbeta library. MiXCR, run by TCRdb on the PCR reads, gives a single entry per CDR3 protein. Here the sample spans around 450,000 distinct CDR3 sequences, roughly 43% being singletons. This rearrangement joins TRBV5-1 to TRBJ2-1; a possible D gene is TRBD2 (7 bases). The sequencing here drew on PBMCs, taken before TCRalphabeta/CD19-depleted stem cell transplant. The clonotype originates from a girl aged 2 to 10 with aplastic anemia, due to receive a stem cell transplant. The CDR3 DNA follows: TGCGCCAGCAGCTTGGTGACCGGGGGGCCCAACAATGAGCAGTTCTTC. This gives the protein CASSLVTGGPNNEQFF.